These T cell receptor beta chains were read from a single sample in a study of blood T cell repertoires in COVID-19. The protocol was immunoSEQ multiplex PCR, while the TCRdb copy is restricted to in-frame clones and leaves out a portion. Of approximately 260,000 clones listed, 89% are singletons. Material: peripheral blood. The source is a man over 45 with acute or convalescent COVID-19. Both conserved end residues are part of each CDR3. The D gene is left open where the match is weak. The size entry is marked missing in some rows and otherwise reads once, few, many or a size class.

size: NA
D: TRBD1
V: TRBV5-1
J: TRBJ1-2
CDR3: CASSRPGDSYGYTF
DNA: TGCGCCAGCTCGCGTCCCGGGGACAGTTATGGCTACACCTTC

size: NA
D: NA
V: TRBV2
J: TRBJ1-3
CDR3: CASSELFSSVNTIYF
DNA: TGTGCCAGCAGTGAATTATTTTCTTCGGTCAACACCATATATTTT

size: NA
D: TRBD1
V: TRBV11-2
J: TRBJ2-7
CDR3: CASSLRGDRAYEQYF
DNA: TGTGCCAGCAGCTTAAGAGGGGACAGGGCCTACGAGCAGTACTTC

size: NA
D: NA
V: TRBV20-1
J: TRBJ1-1
CDR3: CSAPVGGGAFF
DNA: TGCAGTGCCCCTGTCGGGGGGGGAGCTTTCTTT

size: NA
D: TRBD2
V: TRBV5-1
J: TRBJ2-3
CDR3: CASSSGLAGSSDTQYF
DNA: TGCGCCAGCAGCTCAGGACTAGCGGGGTCTTCTGATACGCAGTATTTT

size: NA
D: NA
V: TRBV5-1
J: TRBJ2-1
CDR3: CASSPTAQTYNEQFF
DNA: TGCGCCAGCAGCCCGACAGCGCAGACCTACAATGAGCAGTTCTTC

size: NA
D: NA
V: TRBV19
J: TRBJ2-3
CDR3: CASSINPGDTQYF
DNA: TGTGCCAGTAGTATAAACCCCGGAGATACGCAGTATTTT

size: once
D: TRBD2
V: TRBV11-3
J: TRBJ2-7
CDR3: CASSSGLAGGPSEQYF
DNA: TGTGCCAGCAGCTCAGGACTAGCGGGGGGCCCATCCGAGCAGTACTTC

size: NA
D: NA
V: TRBV10-3
J: TRBJ1-1
CDR3: CAIRSGNTEAFF
DNA: TGTGCCATCAGATCCGGGAACACTGAAGCTTTCTTT

size: NA
D: NA
V: TRBV7-2
J: TRBJ1-2
CDR3: CASSSLSLVRGGYTF
DNA: TGTGCCAGCAGCTCCCTGTCGCTGGTACGGGGGGGCTACACCTTC

size: NA
D: TRBD1
V: TRBV2
J: TRBJ1-2
CDR3: CASSVSDRAVGYTF
DNA: TGTGCCAGCAGTGTTTCGGACAGGGCGGTGGGCTACACCTTC

size: NA
D: NA
V: TRBV11-3
J: TRBJ2-7
CDR3: CASSLYSTYEQYF
DNA: TGTGCCAGCAGCTTATACAGTACCTACGAGCAGTACTTC

size: NA
D: TRBD1
V: TRBV7-9
J: TRBJ1-1
CDR3: CASSPTGSNTEAFF
DNA: TGTGCCAGCAGCCCGACAGGGAGCAACACTGAAGCTTTCTTT

size: NA
D: NA
V: TRBV12-3/TRBV12-4
J: TRBJ2-5
CDR3: CASSLNKETQYF
DNA: TGTGCCAGCAGTTTAAACAAAGAGACCCAGTACTTC

size: NA
D: NA
V: TRBV7-9
J: TRBJ1-4
CDR3: CALRGDGEKLFF
DNA: TGTGCCCTGCGGGGGGATGGTGAAAAACTGTTTTTT

size: NA
D: NA
V: TRBV9
J: TRBJ1-2
CDR3: CASSVGGERYGYTF
DNA: TGTGCCAGCAGCGTGGGGGGGGAGCGGTATGGCTACACCTTC

size: NA
D: NA
V: TRBV13
J: TRBJ1-1
CDR3: CASRGAGEPYWDTEAFF
DNA: TGTGCCAGCCGTGGGGCAGGGGAACCTTACTGGGACACTGAAGCTTTCTTT

size: NA
D: TRBD1
V: TRBV10-2
J: TRBJ1-1
CDR3: CASTNPGQGDTEAFF
DNA: TGCGCCAGCACCAACCCCGGACAGGGAGATACTGAAGCTTTCTTT